The rows below give T cell receptor beta chains drawn from one sample of a study of T cells in Graves' hyperthyroidism and ophthalmopathy. MiXCR was run by TCRdb on the multiplex PCR reads, yielding one entry per CDR3 protein. The sample yields more than 450,000 distinct CDR3 sequences, less than 20% seen once. Sequenced sample: blood. All receptors derive from a man aged 35 to 55 with Graves' ophthalmopathy. Each CDR3 is given with its conserved first and last residue. Fields, in order: clone size, D gene, V gene, J gene, CDR3 protein, CDR3 DNA. A D gene is named only where the DNA matches it firmly. A row's size may be missing; if present it is once, few, many or a size class.

NA	NA	TRBV15	TRBJ2-5	CATSRVSQRETQYF	TGTGCCACCAGCAGAGTTTCGCAGAGGGAGACCCAGTACTTC
NA	NA	TRBV20-1	TRBJ1-4	CSARSAQANEKLFF	TGCAGTGCTAGATCAGCCCAAGCGAATGAAAAACTGTTTTTT
NA	NA	TRBV9	TRBJ2-3	CASSSGDVDRADTQYF	TGTGCCAGCAGCTCAGGGGATGTGGATAGGGCAGATACGCAGTATTTT
many	NA	TRBV12-3/TRBV12-4	TRBJ2-5	CASSPRLVISSETQYF	TGTGCCAGCAGTCCCCGACTAGTCATCAGTAGTGAGACCCAGTACTTC
many	NA	TRBV18	TRBJ1-1	CASSPGGTTEAFF	TGTGCCAGCTCACCAGGGGGGACTACTGAAGCTTTCTTT
many	NA	TRBV18	TRBJ1-5	CASSPMWDPGQPQHF	TGTGCCAGCTCACCAATGTGGGACCCCGGGCAGCCCCAGCATTTT
many	NA	TRBV11-2	TRBJ2-3	CASSLDGSGSDTQYF	TGTGCCAGCAGCTTAGACGGGAGTGGGTCAGATACGCAGTATTTT
few	NA	TRBV2	TRBJ2-7	CASSVYTNPSYEQYF	TGTGCCAGCAGCGTCTATACGAACCCATCCTACGAGCAGTACTTC
many	NA	TRBV18	TRBJ2-7	CASSPIGETSYEQYF	TGTGCCAGCTCACCAATAGGGGAAACCTCCTACGAGCAGTACTTC
many	TRBD1	TRBV13	TRBJ1-1	CASSLRTGMNTEAFF	TGTGCCAGCAGCCTCCGGACAGGCATGAACACTGAAGCTTTCTTT
NA	NA	TRBV29-1	TRBJ2-7	CSVSPSASYEQYF	TGCAGCGTCTCCCCCTCTGCATCCTACGAGCAGTACTTC
NA	NA	TRBV5-1	TRBJ1-1	CASSSPNMNTEAFF	TGCGCCAGCAGCTCTCCGAACATGAACACTGAAGCTTTCTTT
many	NA	TRBV5-6	TRBJ2-2	CASSYLTPYRAGELFF	TGTGCCAGCAGCTACCTGACCCCCTACAGGGCCGGGGAGCTGTTTTTT
few	NA	TRBV9	TRBJ1-1	CASSVVIGWTEAFF	TGTGCCAGCAGCGTAGTTATAGGGTGGACTGAAGCTTTCTTT
few	TRBD2	TRBV7-8	TRBJ2-7	CASSSWTSGREREQYF	TGTGCCAGCAGCTCTTGGACTAGCGGGAGGGAGCGCGAGCAGTACTTC
few	NA	TRBV6-2/TRBV6-3	TRBJ2-1	CASRMPLAPSYNEQFF	TGTGCCAGCCGGATGCCTCTAGCGCCCTCCTACAATGAGCAGTTCTTC
few	NA	TRBV10-3	TRBJ2-7	CAAGNTGEQYF	TGTGCCGCCGGGAACACGGGGGAGCAGTACTTC
NA	NA	TRBV4-1	TRBJ2-5	CASSQAADFQETQYF	TGCGCCAGCAGCCAAGCCGCGGACTTCCAAGAGACCCAGTACTTC
NA	NA	TRBV7-9	TRBJ1-5	CASSPTEGGQDQPQHF	TGTGCCAGCAGCCCCACCGAAGGGGGGCAGGATCAGCCCCAGCATTTT
many	NA	TRBV29-1	TRBJ1-2	CSVEAQTGGTF	TGCAGCGTTGAAGCTCAAACCGGGGGAACCTTC
many	NA	TRBV12-3/TRBV12-4	TRBJ1-6	CASSSLRGSPLHF	TGTGCCAGCAGCTCTCTTAGGGGTTCACCCCTCCACTTT
NA	TRBD2	TRBV6-1	TRBJ2-2	CASGGASGSEGELFF	TGTGCCAGCGGTGGGGCTAGCGGGAGCGAGGGGGAGCTGTTTTTT
many	NA	TRBV2	TRBJ2-7	CASSPRVSYEQYF	TGTGCCAGCAGTCCCCGAGTCTCCTACGAGCAGTACTTC
NA	NA	TRBV5-6	TRBJ2-5	CASSALETQYF	TGTGCCAGCAGCGCCTTGGAGACCCAGTACTTC
NA	TRBD1	TRBV27	TRBJ2-3	CTSSSPGQGKYTQYF	TGTACCAGCAGTTCACCGGGACAGGGAAAATATACGCAGTATTTT
once	NA	TRBV5-1	TRBJ2-5	CASISGGGGWETQYF	TGTGCCAGCATCTCCGGAGGGGGCGGTTGGGAGACCCAGTACTTC
NA	NA	TRBV29-1	TRBJ2-2	CSVHKSVGNTGELFF	TGCAGCGTGCACAAAAGCGTCGGGAACACCGGGGAGCTGTTTTTT
NA	NA	TRBV20-1	TRBJ2-7	CSARDRQAPSYEQYF	TGCAGTGCTAGAGATCGGCAGGCCCCATCCTACGAGCAGTACTTC
many	TRBD1	TRBV15	TRBJ2-7	CATSTTKGAQSYEQYF	TGTGCCACCAGCACAACAAAGGGGGCCCAATCCTACGAGCAGTACTTC
few	TRBD1	TRBV6-1	TRBJ1-5	CASLQGFNQPQHF	TGTGCCAGCCTACAGGGGTTCAATCAGCCCCAGCATTTT
NA	TRBD1	TRBV29-1	TRBJ2-3	CSVEDWTGGWETDTQYF	TGCAGCGTTGAAGACTGGACAGGTGGTTGGGAAACAGATACGCAGTATTTT
NA	NA	TRBV5-1	TRBJ1-1	CASSSGHTNTEAFF	TGCGCCAGCAGCTCGGGACATACGAACACTGAAGCTTTCTTT
many	NA	TRBV7-9	TRBJ1-5	CASSGPPDLAGNQPQHF	TGTGCCAGCAGCGGTCCCCCTGACCTGGCGGGCAATCAGCCCCAGCATTTT
NA	NA	TRBV13	TRBJ2-2	CASSLLSGWNTGELFF	TGTGCCAGCAGCTTACTCTCCGGTTGGAACACCGGGGAGCTGTTTTTT
NA	NA	TRBV5-1	TRBJ1-4	CASSLTGGDEKLFF	TGCGCCAGCAGCTTGACAGGAGGGGATGAAAAACTGTTTTTT
few	TRBD1	TRBV14	TRBJ2-5	CASSPRQGSETQYF	TGTGCCAGCAGCCCTCGACAGGGATCAGAGACCCAGTACTTC
many	NA	TRBV6-1	TRBJ2-7	CASSASPGHNVYEQYF	TGTGCCAGCAGCGCGAGCCCGGGACACAATGTCTACGAGCAGTACTTC
NA	NA	TRBV6-1	TRBJ2-5	CASSESPPLAKGTQYF	TGTGCCAGCAGTGAATCCCCCCCTCTAGCAAAAGGGACCCAGTACTTC
many	NA	TRBV2	TRBJ2-7	CASGFSGEEQYF	TGTGCCAGCGGTTTTTCAGGGGAGGAGCAGTACTTC
NA	TRBD2	TRBV5-1	TRBJ2-3	CASSRLAGGNTDTQYF	TGCGCCAGCAGCCGTCTAGCGGGGGGGAACACAGATACGCAGTATTTT
few	NA	TRBV20-1	TRBJ1-4	CSAHTGREEKLFF	TGCAGTGCCCACACAGGGAGGGAAGAAAAACTGTTTTTT